The clone carrying this T cell receptor (beta chain) has only one observation. Its antigen is as yet unknown. Using immunoSEQ multiplex PCR, the repertoire was profiled, and TCRdb retains in-frame clones only, with some absent. The data hold some 550,000 clones, with less than 98% observed a single time. There are 13 residues in the CDR3. Trimming took 2 bases from V and 0 from J, leaving 8 bases between them. Germline V lookup: CDR1 GTSNPN, CDR2 SVGIG (reference sequence). This sample is drawn from a study of shared clonotypes between healthy human individuals. For the study at large: A few men and two women, aged 18 to 49, were donors. Study results and limitations: When naive CD4 clonotypes were compared across a handful of donors, 4% to 6.5% were shared. Larger estimated richness was generally seen in naive subsets than in memory subsets. Generation probabilities were higher for clonotypes shared across all four sorted-subset donors than for unshared ones.

This TCR came from a woman in her thirties in good health. J is TRBJ2-7 and V is TRBV30; D gene unclear. Sequenced material: naive CD4+ T cells sorted from blood. Subset indicated: CD45RA+ positively selected. The CDR3, as DNA: TGTGCCTGGAGTTTTGGCAGCTCCTACGAGCAGTACTTC. Amino acids: CAWSFGSSYEQYF.